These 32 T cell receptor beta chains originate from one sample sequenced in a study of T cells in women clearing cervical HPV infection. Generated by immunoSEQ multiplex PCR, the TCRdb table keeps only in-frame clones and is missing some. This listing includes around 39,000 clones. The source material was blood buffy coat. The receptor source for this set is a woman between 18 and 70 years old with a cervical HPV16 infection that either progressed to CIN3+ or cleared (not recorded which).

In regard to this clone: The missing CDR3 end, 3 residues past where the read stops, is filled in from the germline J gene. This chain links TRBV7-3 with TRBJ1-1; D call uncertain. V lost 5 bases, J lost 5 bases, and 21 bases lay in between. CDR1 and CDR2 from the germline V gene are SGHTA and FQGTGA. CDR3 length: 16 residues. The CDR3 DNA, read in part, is TGTGCCAGCAGCCCTGCAGCAATCAGGAACCGAACTGAA. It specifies CASSPAAIRNRTE. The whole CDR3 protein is CASSPAAIRNRTEAFF.

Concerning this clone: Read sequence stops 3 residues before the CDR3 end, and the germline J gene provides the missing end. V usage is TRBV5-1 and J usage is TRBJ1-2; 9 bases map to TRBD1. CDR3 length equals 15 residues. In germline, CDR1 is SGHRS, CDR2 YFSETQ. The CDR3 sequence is CASSPQPTGGKGYTF. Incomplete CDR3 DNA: TGCGCCAGCAGCCCCCAGCCCACAGGGGGCAAGGGC. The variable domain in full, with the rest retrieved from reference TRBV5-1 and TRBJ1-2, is KAGVTQTPRYLIKTRGQQVTLSCSPISGHRSVSWYQQTPGQGLQFLFEYFSETQRNKGNFPGRFSGRQFSNSRSEMNVSTLELGDSALYLCASSPQPTGGKGYTFGSGTRLTVV.

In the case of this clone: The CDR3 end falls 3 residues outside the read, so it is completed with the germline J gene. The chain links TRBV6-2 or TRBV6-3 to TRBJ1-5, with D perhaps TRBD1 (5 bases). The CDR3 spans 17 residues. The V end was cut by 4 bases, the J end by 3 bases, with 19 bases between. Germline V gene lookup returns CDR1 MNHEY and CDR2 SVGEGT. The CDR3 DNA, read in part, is TGTGCCAGCAGTTTCCCGGGACGGGGGATGTTCAATCAGCCC. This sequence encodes CASSFPGRGMFNQP. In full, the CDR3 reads CASSFPGRGMFNQPQHF.

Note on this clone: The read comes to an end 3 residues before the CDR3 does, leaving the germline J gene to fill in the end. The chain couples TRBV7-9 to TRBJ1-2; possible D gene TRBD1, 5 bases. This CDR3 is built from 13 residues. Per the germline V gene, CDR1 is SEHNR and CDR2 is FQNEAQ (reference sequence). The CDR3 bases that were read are TGTGCCAGCAGCCCCTTCGGCGGGGGAGGC. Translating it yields CASSPFGGGG. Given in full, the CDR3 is CASSPFGGGGYTF.

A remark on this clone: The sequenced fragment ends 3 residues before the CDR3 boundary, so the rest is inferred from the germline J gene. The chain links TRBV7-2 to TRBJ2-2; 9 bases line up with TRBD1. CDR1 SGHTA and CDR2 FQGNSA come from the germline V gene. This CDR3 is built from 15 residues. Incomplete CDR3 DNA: TGTGCCAGCAGCTTATGGGGGACAGGGAATGAAAAG. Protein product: CASSLWGTGNEK. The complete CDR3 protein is CASSLWGTGNEKLFF.

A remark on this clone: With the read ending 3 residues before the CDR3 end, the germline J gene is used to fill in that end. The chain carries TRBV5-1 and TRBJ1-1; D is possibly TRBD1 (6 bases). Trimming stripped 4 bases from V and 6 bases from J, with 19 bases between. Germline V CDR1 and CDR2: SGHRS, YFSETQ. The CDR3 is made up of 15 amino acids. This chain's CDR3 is CASSPAPGVVAEAFF. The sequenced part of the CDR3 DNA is TGCGCCAGCAGCCCCGCCCCAGGGGTAGTCGCTGAA.

CDR3 DNA, as far as it was read: TGCGCCAGCAGCTTGGCCGGGGGTCATGAG. Translation: CASSLAGGHE. The CDR3 in full is CASSLAGGHEQFF. This rearrangement joins TRBV5-1 to TRBJ2-1; weak D call: TRBD2 (6 bases). The read ends 3 residues before the CDR3 terminus; that terminus is restored from the germline J gene. CDR3 length equals 13 residues. V was shortened by 0 bases and J by 8 bases, with 9 bases between the two germline ends. In germline, CDR1 is SGHRS, CDR2 YFSETQ.

Here the CDR3 reads CAWSFRGYGQYF. The sequenced part of the CDR3 DNA is TGTGCCTGGAGTTTCAGGGGATATGGT. This chain joins TRBV30 and TRBJ2-4; D possibly corresponds to TRBD1 (6 bases). The sequenced fragment ends 3 residues before the CDR3 boundary, so the rest is inferred from the germline J gene. The CDR3 consists of 12 residues. Germline lookup yields CDR1 GTSNPN and CDR2 SVGIG (reference sequence).

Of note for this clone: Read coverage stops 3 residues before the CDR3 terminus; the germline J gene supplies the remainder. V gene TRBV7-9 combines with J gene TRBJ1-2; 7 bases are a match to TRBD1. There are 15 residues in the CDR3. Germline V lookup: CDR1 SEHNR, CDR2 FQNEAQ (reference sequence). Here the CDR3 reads CASSPQGGSNGGYTF. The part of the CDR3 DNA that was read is TGTGCCAGCAGCCCACAAGGGGGCTCCAACGGAGGC.

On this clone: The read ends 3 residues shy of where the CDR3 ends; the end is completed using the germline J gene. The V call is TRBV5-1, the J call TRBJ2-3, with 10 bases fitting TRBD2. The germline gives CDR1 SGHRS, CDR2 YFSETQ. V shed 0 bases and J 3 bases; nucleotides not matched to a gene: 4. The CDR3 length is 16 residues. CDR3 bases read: TGCGCCAGCAGCTTGGCTAGCGGGAGTAGTACAGATACG. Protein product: CASSLASGSSTDT. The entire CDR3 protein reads CASSLASGSSTDTQYF.

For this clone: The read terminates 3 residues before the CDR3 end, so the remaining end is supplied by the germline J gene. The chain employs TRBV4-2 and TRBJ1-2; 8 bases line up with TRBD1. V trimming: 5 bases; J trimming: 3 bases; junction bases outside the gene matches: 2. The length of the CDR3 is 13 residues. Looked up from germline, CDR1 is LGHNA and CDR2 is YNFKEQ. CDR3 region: CASSGQGHYGYTF. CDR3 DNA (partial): TGTGCCAGCAGCGGACAGGGACACTATGGC.

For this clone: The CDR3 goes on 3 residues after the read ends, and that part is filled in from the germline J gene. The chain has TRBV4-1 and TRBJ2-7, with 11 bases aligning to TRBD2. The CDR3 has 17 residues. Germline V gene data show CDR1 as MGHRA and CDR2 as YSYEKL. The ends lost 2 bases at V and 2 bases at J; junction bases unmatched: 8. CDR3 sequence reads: CASSQLGTSGVTYEQYF. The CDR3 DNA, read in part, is TGCGCCAGCAGCCAACTAGGGACTAGCGGCGTAACCTACGAG.

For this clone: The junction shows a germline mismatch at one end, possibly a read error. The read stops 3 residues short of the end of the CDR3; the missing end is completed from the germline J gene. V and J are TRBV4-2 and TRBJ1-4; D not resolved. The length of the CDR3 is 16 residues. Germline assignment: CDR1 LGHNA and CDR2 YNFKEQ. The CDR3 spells CASSQDLAAEHEKLFF. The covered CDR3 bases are TGCGCCAGCAGCCAAGATCTAGCAGCAGAGCATGAAAAA.

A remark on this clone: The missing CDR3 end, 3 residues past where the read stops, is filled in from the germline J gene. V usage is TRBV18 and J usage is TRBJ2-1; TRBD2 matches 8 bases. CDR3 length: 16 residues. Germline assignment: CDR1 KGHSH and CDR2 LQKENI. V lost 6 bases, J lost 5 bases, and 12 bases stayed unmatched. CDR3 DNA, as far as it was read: TGTGCCAGCTCGCCGTCGGAGGCGGGGGGTAACAATGAG. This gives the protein CASSPSEAGGNNE. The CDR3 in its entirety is CASSPSEAGGNNEQFF.

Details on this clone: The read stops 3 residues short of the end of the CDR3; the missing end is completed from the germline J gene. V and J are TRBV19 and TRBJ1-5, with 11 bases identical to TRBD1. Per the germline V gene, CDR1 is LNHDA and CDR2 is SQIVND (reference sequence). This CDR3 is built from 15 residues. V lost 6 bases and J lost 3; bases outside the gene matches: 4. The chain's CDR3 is CASSGTGGFNQPQHF. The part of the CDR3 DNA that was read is TGTGCCAGTAGCGGGACAGGGGGATTCAATCAGCCC.

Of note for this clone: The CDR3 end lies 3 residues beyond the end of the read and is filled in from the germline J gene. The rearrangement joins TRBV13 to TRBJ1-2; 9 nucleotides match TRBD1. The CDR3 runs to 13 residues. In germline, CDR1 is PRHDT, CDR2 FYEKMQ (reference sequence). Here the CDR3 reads CASSSGQGEGYTF. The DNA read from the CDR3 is TGTGCCAGCAGCTCGGGACAGGGAGAGGGC.

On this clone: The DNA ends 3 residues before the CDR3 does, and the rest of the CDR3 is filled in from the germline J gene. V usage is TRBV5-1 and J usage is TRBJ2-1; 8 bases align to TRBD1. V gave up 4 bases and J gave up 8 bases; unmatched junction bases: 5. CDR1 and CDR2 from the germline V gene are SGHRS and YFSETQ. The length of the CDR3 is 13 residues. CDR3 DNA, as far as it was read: TGCGCCAGCAGCAGGGACAGGCGGGATGAG. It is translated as CASSRDRRDE. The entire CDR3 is CASSRDRRDEQFF.

Incomplete CDR3 DNA: TGTGCCAGCAGTTTGGACAGGGTGGGTGGC. Protein sequence: CASSLDRVGG. The whole CDR3 protein reads CASSLDRVGGYTF. The rearrangement joins TRBV7-2 to TRBJ1-2; the match to TRBD1 covers 8 bases. Sequencing ends 3 residues short of the CDR3 end; the germline J gene provides the rest. Germline assignment: CDR1 SGHTA and CDR2 FQGNSA. After removal of 6 bases from V and 7 bases from J, the junction contained 7 bases not matched to a gene. The CDR3 contains 13 residues.

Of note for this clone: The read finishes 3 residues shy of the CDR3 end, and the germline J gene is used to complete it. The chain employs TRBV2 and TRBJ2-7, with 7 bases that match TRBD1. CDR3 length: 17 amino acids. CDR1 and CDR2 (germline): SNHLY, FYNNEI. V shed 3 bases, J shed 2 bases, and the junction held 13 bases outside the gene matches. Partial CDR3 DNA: TGTGCCAGCAGTGAGTTACAGACAGGGCTCATACCCTACGAG. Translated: CASSELQTGLIPYE. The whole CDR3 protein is CASSELQTGLIPYEQYF.

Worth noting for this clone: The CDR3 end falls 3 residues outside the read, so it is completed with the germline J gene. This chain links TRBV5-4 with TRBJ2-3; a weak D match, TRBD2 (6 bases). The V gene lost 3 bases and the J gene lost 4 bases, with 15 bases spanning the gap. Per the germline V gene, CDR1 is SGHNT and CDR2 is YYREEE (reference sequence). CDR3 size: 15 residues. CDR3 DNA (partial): TGTGCCAGCAGCTCGGCCGGGAGTAGCGCAGATACG. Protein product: CASSSAGSSADT. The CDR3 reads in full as CASSSAGSSADTQYF.

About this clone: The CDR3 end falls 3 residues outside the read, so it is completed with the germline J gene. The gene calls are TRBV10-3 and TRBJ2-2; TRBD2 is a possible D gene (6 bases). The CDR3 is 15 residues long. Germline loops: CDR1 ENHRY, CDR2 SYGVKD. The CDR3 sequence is CAISESGEGANVLFF. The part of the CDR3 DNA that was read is TGTGCCATCAGTGAATCGGGGGAAGGGGCCAACGTG.

CDR3 bases read: TGTGCCAGCAGCTTCGGGGGGGACCGGGATGAAAAA. Amino acid sequence: CASSFGGDRDEK. Given in full, the CDR3 is CASSFGGDRDEKLFF. This chain links TRBV11-1 with TRBJ1-4; perhaps TRBD1 as D (5 bases). The read gets to within 3 residues of the CDR3 end, and the germline J gene fills in the rest. The germline gives CDR1 SGHAT, CDR2 FQDESV (reference sequence). CDR3 size: 15 residues. The V end lost 3 bases, the J end lost 6 bases, and 14 bases lay between the germline ends.

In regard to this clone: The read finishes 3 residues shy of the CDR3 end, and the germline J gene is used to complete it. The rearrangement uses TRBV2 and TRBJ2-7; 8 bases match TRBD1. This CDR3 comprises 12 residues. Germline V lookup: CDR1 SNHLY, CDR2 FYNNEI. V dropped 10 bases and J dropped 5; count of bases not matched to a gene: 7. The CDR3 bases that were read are TGTGCCACGGGACAGGATTTAGACGAG. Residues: CATGQDLDE. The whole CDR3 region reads CATGQDLDEQYF.

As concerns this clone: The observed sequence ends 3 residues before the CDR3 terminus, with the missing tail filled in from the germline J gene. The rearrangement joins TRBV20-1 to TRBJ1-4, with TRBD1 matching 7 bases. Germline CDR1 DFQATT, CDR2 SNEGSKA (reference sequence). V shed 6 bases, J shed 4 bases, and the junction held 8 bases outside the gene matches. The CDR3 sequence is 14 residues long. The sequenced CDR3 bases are TGCAGTGCAAAACCAGGGACAGTTAATGAAAAA. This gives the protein CSAKPGTVNEK. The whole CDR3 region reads CSAKPGTVNEKLFF.

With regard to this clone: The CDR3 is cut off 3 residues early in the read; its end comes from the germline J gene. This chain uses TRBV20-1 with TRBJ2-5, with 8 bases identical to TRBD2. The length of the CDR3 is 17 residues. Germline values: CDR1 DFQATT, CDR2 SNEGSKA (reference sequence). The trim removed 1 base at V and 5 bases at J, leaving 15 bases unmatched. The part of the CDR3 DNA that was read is TGCAGTGCTAGAGTATTCCCTCTAGGACTAGCTGGGGAGACC. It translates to CSARVFPLGLAGET. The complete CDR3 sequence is CSARVFPLGLAGETQYF.

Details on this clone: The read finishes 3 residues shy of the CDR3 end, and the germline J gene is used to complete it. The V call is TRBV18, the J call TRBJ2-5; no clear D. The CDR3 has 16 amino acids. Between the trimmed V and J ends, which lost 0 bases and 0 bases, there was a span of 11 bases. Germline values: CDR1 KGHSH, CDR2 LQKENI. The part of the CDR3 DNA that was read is TGTGCCAGCTCACCACCGGGCGCTGGAAACCAAGAGACC. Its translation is CASSPPGAGNQET. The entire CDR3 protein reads CASSPPGAGNQETQYF.

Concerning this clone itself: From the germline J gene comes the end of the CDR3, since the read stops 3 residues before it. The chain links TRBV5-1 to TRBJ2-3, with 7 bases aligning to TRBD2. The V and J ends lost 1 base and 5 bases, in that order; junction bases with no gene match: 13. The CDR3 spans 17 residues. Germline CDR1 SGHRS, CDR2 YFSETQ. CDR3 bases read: TGCGCCAGCAGCTTGAATGGGGGGGTTCTTCTGGGAGATACG. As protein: CASSLNGGVLLGDT. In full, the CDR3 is CASSLNGGVLLGDTQYF.

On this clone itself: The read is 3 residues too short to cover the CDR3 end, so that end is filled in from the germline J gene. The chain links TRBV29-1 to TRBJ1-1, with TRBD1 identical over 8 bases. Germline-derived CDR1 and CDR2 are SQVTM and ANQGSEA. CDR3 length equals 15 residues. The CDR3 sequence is CSVEHATIQGAKAFF. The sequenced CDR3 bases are TGCAGCGTTGAACACGCCACTATTCAGGGGGCGAAA.

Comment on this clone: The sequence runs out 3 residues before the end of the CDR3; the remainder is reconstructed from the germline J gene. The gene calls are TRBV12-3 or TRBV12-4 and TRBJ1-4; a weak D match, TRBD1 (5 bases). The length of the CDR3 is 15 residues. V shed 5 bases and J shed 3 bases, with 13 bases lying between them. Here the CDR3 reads CASSEQGTANEKLFF. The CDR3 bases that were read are TGTGCCAGCAGTGAGCAGGGAACGGCTAATGAAAAA.

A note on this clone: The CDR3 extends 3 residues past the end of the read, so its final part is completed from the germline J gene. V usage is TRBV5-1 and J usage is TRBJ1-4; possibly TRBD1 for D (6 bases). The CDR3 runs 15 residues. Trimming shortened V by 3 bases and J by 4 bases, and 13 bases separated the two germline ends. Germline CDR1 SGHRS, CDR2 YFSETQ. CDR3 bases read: TGCGCCAGCAGCTCTGGACAGACCTTTAATGAAAAA. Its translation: CASSSGQTFNEK. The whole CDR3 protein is CASSSGQTFNEKLFF. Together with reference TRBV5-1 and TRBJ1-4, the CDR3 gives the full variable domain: KAGVTQTPRYLIKTRGQQVTLSCSPISGHRSVSWYQQTPGQGLQFLFEYFSETQRNKGNFPGRFSGRQFSNSRSEMNVSTLELGDSALYLCASSSGQTFNEKLFFGSGTQLSVL.

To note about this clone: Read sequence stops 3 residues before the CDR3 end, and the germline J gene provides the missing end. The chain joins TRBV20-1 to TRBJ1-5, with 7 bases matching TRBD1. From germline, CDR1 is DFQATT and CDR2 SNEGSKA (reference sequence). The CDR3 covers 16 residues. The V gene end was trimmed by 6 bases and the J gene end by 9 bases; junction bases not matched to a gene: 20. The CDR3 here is CSARGGATGANGPQHF. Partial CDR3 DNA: TGCAGTGCCCGGGGGGGGGCAACAGGGGCGAACGGGCCC.

The CDR3 loop is CASSSSGGATYEQYF. CDR3 DNA (partial): TGTGCCAGCAGCTCATCTGGAGGGGCGACCTACGAG. The genes are TRBV7-8 and TRBJ2-7, with D tentatively TRBD2 (6 bases). The read falls 3 residues short of the CDR3 end, and the missing part is taken from the germline J gene. Germline V gives CDR1 SGHVS, CDR2 FQNEAQ. V dropped 4 bases and J dropped 2 bases, with 15 bases sitting between them. The CDR3 has 15 amino acids. Drawing the rest from reference TRBV7-8 and TRBJ2-7, the complete variable domain is GAGVSQSPRYKVAKRGQDVALRCDPISGHVSLFWYQQALGQGPEFLTYFQNEAQLDKSGLPSDRFFAERPEGSVSTLKIQRTQQEDSAVYLCASSSSGGATYEQYFGPGTRLTVT.